The 20 T cell receptor beta chains listed next were all sequenced from one sample in a study of blood T cell repertoires in COVID-19 (dated by TCRdb to 2018 to 2020). Preparation of the library involved the immunoSEQ multiplex PCR assay. The source is immuneACCESS, and TCRdb retained only in-frame sequences with V and J called. Part of the clones is not carried over; for the studies checked, unresolved V genes explain less than half of this, and the remainder is unexplained. The sample data list some 41,000 clones, and nearly 90% of these were observed just once. The ten largest clonotypes hold 15% to 17% of the sample. The sample was peripheral blood. All receptors derive from a man aged 65 to 79 with active COVID-19.

This chain connects TRBV7-9 to TRBJ1-2; 9 bases fit TRBD1. Germline values: CDR1 SEHNR, CDR2 FQNEAQ (reference sequence). The CDR3 has 13 residues. V lost 4 bases, J lost 7 bases, and 4 bases stayed unmatched. Here the CDR3 reads CASSSQDRGGYTF. The CDR3 coding sequence is TGTGCCAGCAGCTCCCAGGACAGGGGTGGCTACACCTTC.

The chain joins TRBV9 to TRBJ2-7; unclear D gene. V gave up 1 base and J gave up 4 bases, with 15 bases separating them. Germline values: CDR1 SGDLS, CDR2 YYNGEE. The CDR3 sequence is 15 residues long. CDR3 nucleotide sequence: TGTGCCAGCAGCGTAAGCCCTCTTAATAAGTACGAGCAGTACTTC. It translates to CASSVSPLNKYEQYF.

The chain has TRBV6-6 and TRBJ1-1; no clear D gene. V lost 7 bases and J lost 0, with 15 bases in between. The CDR3 has 15 residues. The V gene's germline CDR1 is MNHNY and CDR2 SVGAGI (reference sequence). The CDR3 nucleotides are TGTGCCAGCACCCCGGGGTGGCCGTTGAACACTGAAGCTTTCTTT. It specifies CASTPGWPLNTEAFF.

Only a few counts were recorded for this clone. The chain combines TRBV27 with TRBJ2-1; possible D gene TRBD1, 5 bases. Germline V gene data show CDR1 as MNHEY and CDR2 as SMNVEV (reference sequence). This CDR3 has 14 residues. The ends were cut back, 5 bases at V and 3 bases at J, with 11 bases in the middle. CDR3 DNA: TGTGCCAGCAGTCCCATCCAGGGCTACAATGAGCAGTTCTTC. Translating it yields CASSPIQGYNEQFF.

The chain recombines TRBV5-1 with TRBJ2-7; 8 nucleotides match TRBD1. The CDR3 is made up of 14 amino acids. Trimming removed 3 bases from V and 3 bases from J; junction bases left unmatched: 5. From germline, CDR1 is SGHRS and CDR2 YFSETQ. The CDR3: CASSSGQGDYEQYF. CDR3 nucleotides: TGCGCCAGCAGCTCTGGACAGGGTGACTACGAGCAGTACTTC.

V and J are TRBV5-4 and TRBJ2-5, with 7 bases that match TRBD1. The ends lost 4 bases at V and 0 bases at J; junction bases unmatched: 3. Germline V gene lookup returns CDR1 SGHNT and CDR2 YYREEE (reference sequence). This CDR3 comprises 14 residues. The DNA for the CDR3 is TGTGCCAGCAGCCCTGGGACAGACCAAGAGACCCAGTACTTC. Amino acid sequence: CASSPGTDQETQYF.

This clone was detected only once. The chain links TRBV11-2 to TRBJ2-3; 9 nucleotides line up with TRBD1. This CDR3 is built from 18 residues. The trim removed 5 bases at V and 0 bases at J, leaving 12 bases unmatched. The germline V gene has CDR1 SGHAT and CDR2 FQNNGV. This CDR3 is CASSLKTGGWVSTDTQYF. CDR3 DNA: TGTGCCAGCAGCCTTAAAACAGGGGGCTGGGTAAGCACAGATACGCAGTATTTT.

The J gene is TRBJ2-1, the V gene TRBV4-3, with a tentative D call TRBD1 (6 bases). Germline CDR1 and CDR2: LGHNA and YSLEER. With 4 bases removed from V and 6 bases from J, the gap between germline ends came to 10 bases. CDR3 length equals 13 residues. CDR3 bases: TGCGCCAGCAGCCGCACAGGGTTCAATGAGCAGTTCTTC. It translates to CASSRTGFNEQFF.

This chain connects TRBV6-5 to TRBJ2-3, with TRBD2 identical over 7 bases. The CDR3 runs to 13 residues. Losses at the gene ends were 7 bases for V and 6 bases for J; bases not matched to a gene: 7. Germline V CDR1 and CDR2: MNHEY, SVGAGI. The CDR3 loop is CASIWGGEDTQYF. The DNA of the CDR3 is TGTGCCAGCATATGGGGGGGGGAGGATACGCAGTATTTT.

The gene calls are TRBV20-1 and TRBJ2-7; no clear D. This CDR3 contains 11 residues. Between the trimmed V and J ends, which lost 0 bases and 4 bases, there was a span of 4 bases. Per the germline V gene, CDR1 is DFQATT and CDR2 is SNEGSKA (reference sequence). The chain's CDR3 is CSARDSYEQYF. CDR3 coding DNA: TGCAGTGCTAGAGATTCTTACGAGCAGTACTTC.

The chain has TRBV24-1 and TRBJ1-2; 7 bases agree with TRBD1. J gave up 0 bases and V 6 bases, and 12 bases lay outside the gene matches. The CDR3 consists of 17 residues. The V gene's germline CDR1 is KGHDR and CDR2 SFDVKD. This chain's CDR3 is CATSRSEGAPANYGYTF. For the CDR3, the DNA is TGTGCCACCAGTCGATCGGAGGGGGCCCCAGCTAACTATGGCTACACCTTC.

V usage is TRBV3-1 (or the pseudogene TRBV3-2) and J usage is TRBJ2-4, with 7 positions matching TRBD2. The V and J ends lost 2 bases and 4 bases, in that order; junction bases with no gene match: 5. CDR3 size: 15 residues. Looked up from germline, CDR1 is LGHDT and CDR2 is YNNKEL (reference sequence). CDR3 in DNA: TGTGCCAGCAGCCAAAGCGGGGCGGCGAAAAACATTCAGTACTTC. Protein: CASSQSGAAKNIQYF.

The gene calls are TRBV4-1 and TRBJ2-7, with 8 bases aligning to TRBD1. The V gene's germline CDR1 is MGHRA and CDR2 YSYEKL. The length of the CDR3 is 18 residues. J was trimmed by 2 bases and V by 2 bases; bases with no gene match: 14. CDR3 sequence (DNA): TGCGCCAGCAGCCAACTAAGGGCACAGGGGGAACCACCCTACGAGCAGTACTTC. The encoded protein is CASSQLRAQGEPPYEQYF.

The CDR3 DNA sequence: TGTGCCAGCAGCCGACACCCAACTAACTATGGCTACACCTTC. Translation: CASSRHPTNYGYTF. This chain links TRBV6-2 or TRBV6-3 with TRBJ1-2; D call uncertain. The V gene lost 6 bases and the J gene lost 0 bases, with 11 bases spanning the gap. The CDR3 runs to 14 residues. Per the germline V gene, CDR1 is MNHEY and CDR2 is SVGEGT.

The CDR3 is CASSQEPGGSTGANVLTF. CDR3 DNA sequence: TGCGCCAGCAGCCAAGAACCGGGGGGCAGTACTGGGGCCAACGTCCTGACTTTC. The chain has TRBV4-3 and TRBJ2-6; tentative D call: TRBD2 (7 bases). V was cut by 0 bases and J by 2 bases, with 14 bases left in between. The CDR3 consists of 18 residues. In germline, CDR1 is LGHNA, CDR2 YSLEER.

The chain carries TRBV6-4 and TRBJ1-5, with D perhaps matching TRBD1 (6 bases). The V end was cut by 2 bases, the J end by 7 bases, with 15 bases between. CDR1 MRHNA and CDR2 SNTAGT come from the germline V gene. CDR3 length equals 15 residues. Written as DNA, the CDR3 is TGTGCCAGCAGTGACCCACAGGGTTCGAGGCAGCCCCAGCATTTT. Its translation is CASSDPQGSRQPQHF.

For the CDR3, the DNA is TGTGCCAGCAGTACGCAGCGGGGGGAGACCCAGTACTTC. This encodes CASSTQRGETQYF. This chain links TRBV27 with TRBJ2-5, with 8 bases matching TRBD2. The CDR3 is 13 residues long. V shed 5 bases, J shed 5 bases, and the junction held 4 bases outside the gene matches. Germline V lookup: CDR1 MNHEY, CDR2 SMNVEV (reference sequence).

The J gene is TRBJ2-5, the V gene TRBV27; the D gene is possibly TRBD2 (5 bases). Trimming pared 3 bases from V and 2 bases from J, leaving 7 bases between. CDR3 length: 13 amino acids. From germline, CDR1 is MNHEY and CDR2 SMNVEV (reference sequence). In nucleotides, the CDR3 is TGTGCCAGCAGTTTTAGCGTACAAGAGACCCAGTACTTC. This encodes CASSFSVQETQYF.

The genes are TRBV6-2 or TRBV6-3 and TRBJ2-5, with 7 positions matching TRBD1. Germline assignment: CDR1 MNHEY and CDR2 SVGEGT. The CDR3 loop spans 16 amino acids. V trimming: 0 bases; J trimming: 1 base; junction bases outside the gene matches: 5. The CDR3 sequence is CASSYSDRSLQETQYF. The CDR3 bases are TGTGCCAGCAGTTACTCGGACAGGAGCCTCCAAGAGACCCAGTACTTC.

As concerns this clone: The junction and the germline gene differ at one end; a read error may be behind it. V gene TRBV7-7 combines with J gene TRBJ2-2, with 10 bases matching TRBD1. Per the germline V gene, CDR1 is SSHAT and CDR2 is FNYEAQ (reference sequence). This CDR3 is 17 amino acids long. In nucleotides, the CDR3 is TGTGCTAGCAGCCCGGACAGGGGGTATCAACTTGGCGGGGAGCTGTTTTTT. It encodes CASSPDRGYQLGGELFF.